The 5 T cell receptor beta chains in this list originate from one sample, sequenced in a study of blood T cells in healthy people across ages. Sample-barcoded 5' priming and a J-beta primer mix drove a second PCR of roughly 6 to 12 cycles. TCRdb passed the 5' RACE reads through MiXCR, listing each CDR3 protein once. The repertoire holds about 720,000 distinct CDR3 sequences, with about 20% as singletons. Source material: blood. Receptors originate from an older man in good health.

This clonotype showed up many times. The final CDR3 position lacks the conserved phenylalanine or tryptophan, pointing to a likely read error. The DNA is omitted, as the CDR3 cannot be located on it reliably, and the CDR3 follows TCRdb's listing. The chain carries TRBV13 and TRBJ2-1. CDR1 is PRHDT, CDR2 FYEKMQ, per germline (reference sequence). The CDR3 adds up to 8 amino acids, both ends counted. CDR3 amino acids: CASSPTSG.

This clonotype was counted at least ten times. The genes are TRBV12-3 or TRBV12-4 and TRBJ2-5; D is undetermined. The CDR3 has 11 amino acids. Trimming stripped 6 bases from V and 5 bases from J, with 7 bases between. The CDR3 DNA is TGTGCCAGCAGCTTATTGGAGACCCAGTACTTC. This encodes CASSLLETQYF.

This clonotype was recorded only once. V gene TRBV12-3 or TRBV12-4 combines with J gene TRBJ2-7; D unclear. Deletions cut 0 bases from V and 6 bases from J, with 9 bases between. The CDR3 sequence is 13 residues long. The CDR3 sequence is CASSLAGKCEQYF. The CDR3 DNA follows: TGTGCCAGCAGTTTAGCAGGGAAATGCGAGCAGTACTTC.

This clonotype was recorded many times. The chain has TRBV6-6 and TRBJ1-4; D is unclear. Germline CDR1 and CDR2: MNHNY and SVGAGI (reference sequence). V lost 0 bases, J lost 7 bases, and 9 bases lay in between. The CDR3 runs 14 residues. The DNA for the CDR3 is TGTGCCAGCAGTTACTCGATCCGGGGTGAAAAACTGTTTTTT. Encoded protein: CASSYSIRGEKLFF.

The CDR3 nucleotides are TGTGCCAGCAGTTACGGGCAGAGCTCCTACGAGCAGTACGTC. It is translated as CASSYGQSSYEQYV. The J gene is TRBJ2-5, the V gene TRBV6-6, with unresolved D. The J call may be faulty, since TRBJ2-7 better matches the DNA end. Looked up from germline, CDR1 is MNHNY and CDR2 is SVGAGI (reference sequence). The CDR3 loop spans 14 amino acids.